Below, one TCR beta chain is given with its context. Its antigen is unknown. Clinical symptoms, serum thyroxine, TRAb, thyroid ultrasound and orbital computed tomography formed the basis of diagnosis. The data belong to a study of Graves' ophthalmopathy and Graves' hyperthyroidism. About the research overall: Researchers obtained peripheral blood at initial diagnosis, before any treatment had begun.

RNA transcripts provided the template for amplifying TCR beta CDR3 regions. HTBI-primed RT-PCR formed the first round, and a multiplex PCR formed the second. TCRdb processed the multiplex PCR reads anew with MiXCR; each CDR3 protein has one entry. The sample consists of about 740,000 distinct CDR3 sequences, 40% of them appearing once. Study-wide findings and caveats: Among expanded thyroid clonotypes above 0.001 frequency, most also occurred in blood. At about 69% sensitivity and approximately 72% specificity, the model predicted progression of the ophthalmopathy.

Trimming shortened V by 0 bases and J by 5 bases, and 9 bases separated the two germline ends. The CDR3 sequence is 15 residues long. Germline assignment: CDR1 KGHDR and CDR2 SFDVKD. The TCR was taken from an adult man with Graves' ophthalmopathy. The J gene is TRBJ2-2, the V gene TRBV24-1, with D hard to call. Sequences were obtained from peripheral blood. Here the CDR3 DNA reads TGTGCCACCAGTGATTTGTTCTTGGGGACCGGGGAGCTGTTTTTT. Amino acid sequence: CATSDLFLGTGELFF.